Included here is one T cell receptor (beta chain) sequence, with context. The antigen it binds to is not known. No qualities accompany the bases; no much larger clone lies one base away. These data originate in a study of T cells in localized non-small cell lung cancer (dated by TCRdb to the early 2020s). For the wider study: The study examined T cell repertoires in approximately 240 patients with early-stage NSCLC and compared tumors with uninvolved tumor-adjacent lungs. The cohort consisted of a few hundred treatment-naive NSCLC patients whose localized lung tumors had been resected. The mean age of the NSCLC patients was around 67 years, with about 120 men and 110 or so women.

From the cysteine up to the phenylalanine, the CDR3 has a length of 14 residues. Only CDR3 DNA remains: 42 bases, in frame from the first base. Based on the germline V gene, the CDR1 and CDR2 sequences are WSHSY and SAAADI. V and J lose 4 bases and 0 bases, and a span of 10 bases separates them. TCR beta CDR3 regions were sequenced from DNA using the immunoSEQ Assay. For the original study's pipeline: To compute T cell density, TCR beta template counts were normalized to usable DNA, which was estimated by amplifying housekeeping genes. Richness was estimated with the preseqR package, extrapolating to 400,000 templates for PBMC samples and 120,000 templates for tissue samples. Clonality was defined by subtracting Pielou's evenness from one. Tissue-enriched TCRs were identified by differential abundance testing using productive amino-acid clonotypes, minimum total count 5 and alpha 0.1. The Jaccard Index and the Morisita Overlap Index were used to quantify repertoire overlap between compartments. GLIPH grouped TCR beta CDR3s together with public tetramer-defined viral CDR3s, and a viral motif had to include at least three viral sequences and also show V-gene enrichment. The immuneACCESS repertoire file appears here via TCRdb, limited to in-frame rearrangements. These files lack a portion of the clones; in checked studies, under half of the deficit traces to unresolved V genes, and the cause of the others is not known. The DNA gave D and trimming, while V, J and clone size come from that table. Present in this sample are around 29,000 clones, about 92% of which were seen just once. 4% to 4.5% of the sample rests with the top ten.

At diagnosis, peripheral blood, uninvolved tumor-adjacent lung and tumor were collected and were preserved as a mix of fresh-frozen and FFPE material. For TCR repertoire profiling, blood samples were analyzed as peripheral blood mononuclear cells. Paper-wide results and their limitations: Because the study design was exploratory, TCR variables were selected using unadjusted p-values without false-discovery rate correction. Uninvolved tumor-adjacent lung showed the highest T cell clonality, higher than tumor, which suggests more focused antigenic responses in the uninvolved tumor-adjacent lung. A median of approximately 57 of the top 100 tumor clones were detected in paired uninvolved adjacent lung, and around 30 of these tumor clones were also found among the top 100 clones of the paired uninvolved adjacent lung. Higher T cell density in blood was associated with longer overall survival, whereas higher clonality in adjacent lung was associated with shorter survival. Multi-region tumor sequencing was not performed, so intratumor heterogeneity could not be excluded.

The rearranged segments are TRBV10-2 and TRBJ2-7, with the identity of the D gene unclear. This sample comprised peripheral blood mononuclear cells, obtained before any cancer treatment. The receptor was derived from a woman aged 40 to 75 with stage III lung adenocarcinoma. The CDR3 region reads CASSVPLSSYEQYF. In nucleotide form, the sequence is TGCGCCAGCAGTGTACCTCTCTCCTCCTACGAGCAGTACTTC.